This record concerns one T cell receptor beta chain sequence. The data are from a study of blood T cell repertoires in COVID-19. Original data processing: From reference gene primer amplification, estimates of nucleated cell counts were derived. Method: immunoSEQ multiplex PCR; TCRdb's copy keeps in-frame clones and lacks some. V and J calls and clone size are given by that table; D and trimming were obtained from the DNA. The data contain under 200,000 clones, approximately 87% of them singletons. The CDR3 length is 14 residues. Germline V gives CDR1 SGHRS, CDR2 YFSETQ. J lost 6 bases, V lost 4 bases, and 7 bases had no gene match.

Sequenced input: peripheral blood. The chain carries TRBV5-1 and TRBJ2-3, with 8 positions matching TRBD1. The sequence derives from a woman in her sixties or seventies with COVID-19, enrolled during active disease. CDR3 amino acids: CASSLRTGLDTQYF. Here the CDR3 DNA reads TGCGCCAGCAGCCTGCGGACAGGGCTTGATACGCAGTATTTT.